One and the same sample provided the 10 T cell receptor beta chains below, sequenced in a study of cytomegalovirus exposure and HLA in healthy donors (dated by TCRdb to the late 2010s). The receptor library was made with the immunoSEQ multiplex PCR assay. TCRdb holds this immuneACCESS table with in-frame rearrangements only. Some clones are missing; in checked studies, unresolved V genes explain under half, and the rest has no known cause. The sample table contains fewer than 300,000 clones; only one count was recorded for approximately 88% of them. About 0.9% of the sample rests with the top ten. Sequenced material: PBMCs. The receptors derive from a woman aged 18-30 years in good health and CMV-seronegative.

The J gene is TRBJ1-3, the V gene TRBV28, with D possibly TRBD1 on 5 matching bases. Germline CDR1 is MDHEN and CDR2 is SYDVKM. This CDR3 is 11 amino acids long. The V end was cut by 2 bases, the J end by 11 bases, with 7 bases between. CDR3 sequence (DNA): TGTGCCAGCAGTTTAAAGACAGCCATATATTTT. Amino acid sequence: CASSLKTAIYF.

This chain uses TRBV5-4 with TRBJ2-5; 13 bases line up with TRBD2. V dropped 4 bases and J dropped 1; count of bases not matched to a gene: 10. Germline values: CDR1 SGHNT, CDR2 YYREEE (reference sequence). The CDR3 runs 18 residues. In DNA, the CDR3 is TGTGCCAGCAGCCTCGGACTAGCGGGAGTGGGTTCCCAAGAGACCCAGTACTTC. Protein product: CASSLGLAGVGSQETQYF. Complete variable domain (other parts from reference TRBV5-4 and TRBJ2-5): ETGVTQSPTHLIKTRGQQVTLRCSSQSGHNTVSWYQQALGQGPQFIFQYYREEENGRGNFPPRFSGLQFPNYSSELNVNALELDDSALYLCASSLGLAGVGSQETQYFGPGTRLLVL.

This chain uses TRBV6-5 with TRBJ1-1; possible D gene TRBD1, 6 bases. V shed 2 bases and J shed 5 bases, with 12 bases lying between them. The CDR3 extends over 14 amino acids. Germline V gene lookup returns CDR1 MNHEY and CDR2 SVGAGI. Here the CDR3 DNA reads TGTGCCAGCAGTTACCCGGGGGGCTCTACTGAAGCTTTCTTT. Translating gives CASSYPGGSTEAFF.

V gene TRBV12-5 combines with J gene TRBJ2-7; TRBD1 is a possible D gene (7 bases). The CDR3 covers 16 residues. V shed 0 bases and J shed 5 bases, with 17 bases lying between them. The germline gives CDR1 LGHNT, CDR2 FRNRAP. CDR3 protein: CASGLVIRGVFHEQYF. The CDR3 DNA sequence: TGTGCTAGTGGTTTGGTAATCAGGGGGGTTTTCCACGAGCAGTACTTC.

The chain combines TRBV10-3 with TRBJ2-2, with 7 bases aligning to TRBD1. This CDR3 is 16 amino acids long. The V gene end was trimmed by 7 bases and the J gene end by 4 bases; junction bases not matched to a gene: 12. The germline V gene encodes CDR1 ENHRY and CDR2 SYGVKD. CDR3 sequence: CAITPSRQGTTGELFF. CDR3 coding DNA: TGTGCCATCACCCCGTCGAGACAGGGTACCACCGGGGAGCTGTTTTTT.

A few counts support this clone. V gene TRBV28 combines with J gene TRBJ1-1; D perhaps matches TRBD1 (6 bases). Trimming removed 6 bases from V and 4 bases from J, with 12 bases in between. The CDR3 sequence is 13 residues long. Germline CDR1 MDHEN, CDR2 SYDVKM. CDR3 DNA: TGTGCCAGCAGACAAACAGGGCTCACTGAAGCTTTCTTT. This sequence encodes CASRQTGLTEAFF.

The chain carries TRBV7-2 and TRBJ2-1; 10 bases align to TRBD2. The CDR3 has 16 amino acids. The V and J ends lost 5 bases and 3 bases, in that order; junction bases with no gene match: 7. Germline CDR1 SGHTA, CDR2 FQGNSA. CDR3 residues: CASSNPSGSIYNEQFF. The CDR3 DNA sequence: TGTGCCAGCAGCAACCCTAGCGGGAGCATCTACAATGAGCAGTTCTTC.

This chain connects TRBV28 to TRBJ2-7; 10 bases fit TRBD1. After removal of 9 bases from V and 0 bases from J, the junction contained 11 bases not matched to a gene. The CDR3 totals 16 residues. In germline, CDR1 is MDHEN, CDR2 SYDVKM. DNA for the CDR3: TGTGCCAGTTCGGGGACAGGGGCAACGAGCTCCTACGAGCAGTACTTC. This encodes CASSGTGATSSYEQYF.

The CDR3 sequence: CAWSVSGTDTGELFF. CDR3 coding DNA: TGTGCCTGGAGTGTAAGCGGGACCGACACCGGGGAGCTGTTTTTT. The genes are TRBV30 and TRBJ2-2; 7 nucleotides align to TRBD2. The CDR3 has 15 amino acids. Unmatched junction bases numbered 4, after V lost 0 bases and J lost 3 bases. Germline V gene lookup returns CDR1 GTSNPN and CDR2 SVGIG (reference sequence).

Here the CDR3 reads CASSLTASIYGYTF. DNA of the CDR3: TGTGCCAGCAGTTTGACAGCGTCCATCTATGGCTACACCTTC. The chain is built from TRBV28 and TRBJ1-2, with D perhaps matching TRBD1 (5 bases). CDR3 length equals 14 residues. CDR1 is MDHEN, CDR2 SYDVKM, per germline. The ends were cut back, 3 bases at V and 4 bases at J, with 12 bases in the middle.